This TCR beta chain was observed in a study of T cells in Graves' hyperthyroidism and ophthalmopathy. Study-level findings and limits: Blood held most thyroid clonotypes expanded above 0.001 frequency. A model of 13 V-J pairs discriminated ophthalmopathy from stable hyperthyroidism.

Amplified TCR beta CDR3 regions derived from RNA transcripts. The TCR CDR3 was amplified in a first-round RT-PCR using the HTBI primer set. MiXCR, run by TCRdb on the multiplex PCR reads, gives a single entry per CDR3 protein. The sample has more than 550,000 distinct CDR3 sequences; 45% are singletons. Remarks on this clonotype: The antigen remains unidentified.

This CDR3 is 12 amino acids long. Trimming stripped 3 bases from V and 10 bases from J, with 12 bases between. The receptor was derived from an adult man with Graves' disease, either hyperthyroidism or ophthalmopathy (not recorded which). The chain couples TRBV12-3 or TRBV12-4 to TRBJ1-1; D is ambiguous. Sequencing used peripheral blood or thyroid tissue (not recorded which). The CDR3: CASSLGDLRAFF. The DNA for the CDR3 is TGTGCCAGCAGTTTGGGTGACTTACGAGCTTTCTTT.